Sequencing of this T cell receptor beta chain was carried out in a study of regulatory T cells in long-lasting Graves disease. Time point noted: newly diagnosed GD, antithyroid drugs for less than 3 months. The TCR library was made from RNA that had been extracted from PBMCs in TRIzol. Construction of TCR beta libraries relied on iRepertoire HTBI primers and on Arm-PCR targeting CDR3 regions. TCRdb reanalysed the multiplex PCR reads using MiXCR and keeps one entry per CDR3 protein. Altogether about 430,000 distinct CDR3 sequences are present, 15% being singletons, with the ten largest covering approximately 8%. V lost 4 bases to trimming and J lost 3 bases; unmatched junction nucleotides: 16. The CDR3 totals 21 residues. Germline CDR1 is LGHNT and CDR2 is FRNRAP. These data are also associated with another study on T cells in Graves' hyperthyroidism and ophthalmopathy.

Sample: peripheral blood mononuclear cells (PBMCs), taken at new diagnosis, from a patient treated with antithyroid drugs. This receptor was identified in a woman between 40 and 55 years old with Graves disease. The genes are TRBV12-5 and TRBJ2-1; 15 bases match TRBD2. The CDR3 sequence is CASGSGPIGTSGRNIYNEQFF. The CDR3 DNA reads as TGTGCTAGTGGTTCTGGCCCGATCGGGACTAGCGGGAGGAATATCTACAATGAGCAGTTCTTC.